This entry is about one T cell receptor (beta chain). Its antigen is unknown. Germline CDR1 reads SGHVS; CDR2 reads FQNEAQ. J was trimmed by 4 bases and V by 9 bases; bases with no gene match: 8. CDR3 length equals 13 residues. The data originate from a study of T cell repertoires in cytomegalovirus infection. Study summary: CMV epitopes that were recently identified and HLA-C-restricted were used alongside well-studied HLA-B-restricted ones. Public TCR beta signatures indicated both CMV infection and matching HLA type.

Study-wide findings and caveats: HLA-C-restricted CMV clonotypes gave the most frequent clonotype in two of eight donors.

MiXCR, run by TCRdb on the reads, gives a single entry per CDR3 protein. Among 900,000 to 950,000 distinct CDR3 sequences listed, about a third were seen once. This rearrangement joins TRBV7-8 to TRBJ2-7; the match to TRBD1 covers 8 bases. The TCR originated in a human donor in good health (CMV status not recorded). Some clones in this sample may be carry-over from other donors' samples. Sequences were derived from cultured CD8+ T cells from PBMCs, sampled from culture after CMV antigen stimulation. The DNA for the CDR3 is TGTGCCAGTAGCCCTGACAGGGGTTACGAGCAGTACTTC. It yields the protein CASSPDRGYEQYF.